Listed below are T cell receptor beta chains from one sample, sequenced in a study of identical twins. MiXCR, applied by TCRdb to the 5' RACE reads, yields one record per CDR3 protein. Of 400,000 to 650,000 distinct CDR3 sequences listed, 20% to 25% are singletons. These records were also assigned to another study, of T cells expressing NK-cell markers.

The sequenced sample was CD4+ T cells sorted from blood. Receptors were obtained from a woman aged 18-35 years in good health. Each CDR3 is given with its conserved first and last residue. D genes are given only for firm matches. Clone sizes are given selectively: once, few, many, or a class where the clone is expanded.

TRBD2 | TRBJ2-3 | TRBV20-1 | NA | 14 | CSARLAGNTDTQYF | TGCAGTGCTCGACTAGCGGGAAACACAGATACGCAGTATTTT
TRBD1 | TRBJ1-2 | TRBV14 | few | 16 | CASSPGQGAFGYGYTF | TGTGCCAGCAGCCCCGGACAGGGGGCGTTCGGCTATGGCTACACCTTC
NA | TRBJ1-2 | TRBV20-1 | few | 14 | CSARAGNLERGYTF | TGCAGTGCTAGAGCGGGGAATCTCGAACGGGGCTACACCTTC
NA | TRBJ2-1 | TRBV12-5 | few | 16 | CASGLVLRLVRNEQFF | TGTGCTAGTGGCCTGGTACTACGTCTAGTAAGAAATGAGCAGTTCTTC
NA | TRBJ1-5 | TRBV20-1 | NA | 14 | CSAADRISNQPQHF | TGCAGTGCCGCCGACAGGATCAGCAATCAGCCCCAGCATTTT
NA | TRBJ1-6 | TRBV7-9 | NA | 13 | CASGGGGNSPLHF | TGTGCCAGCGGGGGGGGCGGTAATTCACCCCTCCACTTT
NA | TRBJ2-1 | TRBV3-1 | NA | 16 | CASSQDYGAGAGEQFF | TGTGCCAGCAGCCAAGATTACGGGGCCGGAGCAGGGGAGCAGTTCTTC
NA | TRBJ2-1 | TRBV4-2 | NA | 16 | CASSLQAQTGNDEQFF | TGTGCCAGCAGCTTGCAAGCACAAACAGGGAATGATGAGCAGTTCTTC
TRBD1 | TRBJ1-3 | TRBV12-3/TRBV12-4 | NA | 14 | CASSPGGQGDTIYF | TGTGCCAGCAGCCCAGGAGGCCAGGGGGACACCATATATTTT
NA | TRBJ1-4 | TRBV29-1 | few | 13 | CSVYRGVGEKLFF | TGCAGCGTCTACCGGGGGGTGGGAGAAAAACTGTTTTTT
NA | TRBJ2-1 | TRBV11-1 | NA | 15 | CASSLRRTSYNEQFF | TGTGCCAGCAGCTTAAGAAGAACATCCTACAATGAGCAGTTCTTC
NA | TRBJ1-1 | TRBV29-1 | few | 13 | CSVVQGGVSEAFF | TGCAGCGTTGTACAGGGAGGGGTGTCTGAAGCTTTCTTT
NA | TRBJ1-5 | TRBV6-2/TRBV6-3 | NA | 13 | CASSSRPSARGHF | TGTGCCAGCAGTTCCAGACCGTCGGCCAGGGGGCATTTT
NA | TRBJ1-2 | TRBV25-1 | few | 14 | CASSGARTGRGYTF | TGTGCCAGCAGTGGGGCTCGTACTGGACGTGGCTACACCTTC
TRBD2 | TRBJ2-1 | TRBV12-3/TRBV12-4 | NA | 15 | CASSLMLADYNEQFF | TGTGCCAGCAGTTTGATGCTAGCGGACTACAATGAGCAGTTCTTC
NA | TRBJ1-1 | TRBV5-6 | few | 14 | CASSLGQWGTEAFF | TGTGCCAGCAGCTTGGGTCAGTGGGGCACTGAAGCTTTCTTT
NA | TRBJ2-5 | TRBV6-5 | NA | 14 | CASSYLRAPETQYF | TGTGCCAGCAGTTATCTGAGGGCTCCAGAGACCCAGTACTTC
TRBD1 | TRBJ2-7 | TRBV12-3/TRBV12-4 | few | 14 | CASSFSNRGYEQYF | TGTGCCAGCAGTTTTTCGAACAGGGGCTACGAGCAGTACTTC
TRBD1 | TRBJ1-2 | TRBV29-1 | many | 13 | CSVGRDRVSGYTF | TGCAGCGTTGGGAGGGACAGGGTCAGTGGCTACACCTTC
NA | TRBJ2-3 | TRBV2 | many | 13 | CASLGRGTDTQYF | TGTGCCAGCTTGGGAAGAGGGACAGATACGCAGTATTTT
NA | TRBJ2-3 | TRBV20-1 | many | 10 | CSATGDTQYF | TGCAGTGCCACGGGAGATACGCAGTATTTT
NA | TRBJ2-7 | TRBV20-1 | few | 13 | CSASSEGPYEQYF | TGCAGTGCTAGCAGTGAGGGCCCCTACGAGCAGTACTTC
NA | TRBJ1-5 | TRBV12-3/TRBV12-4 | NA | 13 | CASSLFQNQPQHF | TGTGCCAGCAGTTTATTCCAAAATCAGCCCCAGCATTTT
NA | TRBJ2-1 | TRBV10-2 | NA | 12 | CASTRTNNEQFF | TGCGCCAGCACCCGGACTAACAATGAGCAGTTCTTC
NA | TRBJ1-2 | TRBV29-1 | few | 13 | CSVEFRLNYGYTF | TGCAGCGTTGAATTTCGGTTAAACTATGGCTACACCTTC
NA | TRBJ1-2 | TRBV7-9 | NA | 15 | CASSLGGGDSNGYTF | TGTGCCAGCAGCTTAGGGGGAGGAGACTCGAACGGCTACACCTTC